This T cell receptor beta chain was observed in a study of Ad26.COV2.S vaccination and SARS-CoV-2 variants. Treatment here: around 19 received Ad26.COV2.S at low or high dose, single or two shots; 5 received placebo; per-sample allocation not given. Specimen acquisition occurred on day 63 following the initial vaccine or placebo injection. Donation was by an adult aged 18-55 years who was in Boston. TCRdb's table, derived via immunoSEQ multiplex PCR, lists solely in-frame clones and lacks some. The sample holds 350,000 to 400,000 clones, about 88% seen once. Trimming took off 0 bases at V and 6 bases at J, with 20 bases between the two ends. CDR3 size: 17 residues. Germline CDR1 and CDR2: SGHVS and FQNEAQ.

The chain uses TRBV7-8 and TRBJ1-2, with D perhaps matching TRBD1 (6 bases). The TCR sequence derives from a person between 18 and 65 years old who received the Ad26.COV2.S COVID-19 vaccine or a placebo. Sequences were derived from peripheral blood, sampled in a trial of Ad26.COV2.S vaccine versus placebo. CDR3 loop: CASSLARLGSGDNGYTF. The CDR3 DNA is TGTGCCAGCAGCTTAGCCCGGCTGGGCTCAGGGGATAATGGCTACACCTTC.